This T cell receptor (beta chain) appears in the sequencing data of a study of PD-1 blockade in classical Hodgkin lymphoma. TCRdb keeps only in-frame clones here, not all; method: immunoSEQ multiplex PCR. This repertoire shows 55,000 to 60,000 clones, roughly 90% found once; its top ten account for 8% to 13%. The germline V gene encodes CDR1 SGHVS and CDR2 FQNEAQ. Trimming removed 5 bases from V and 2 bases from J; junction bases left unmatched: 15. The CDR3 covers 18 residues. Every patient had relapsed following autologous stem cell transplantation, and cohorts differed in brentuximab vedotin exposure.

This chain connects TRBV7-8 to TRBJ2-3; TRBD2 agrees at 8 bases. The source of this sequence is a human donor with classical Hodgkin lymphoma. The specimen was peripheral blood mononuclear cells (PBMCs), collected before the second cycle of nivolumab. CDR3 protein: CASSPWGGPAGATDTQYF. In DNA, the CDR3 is TGTGCCAGCAGCCCATGGGGTGGTCCAGCGGGGGCCACAGATACGCAGTATTTT.